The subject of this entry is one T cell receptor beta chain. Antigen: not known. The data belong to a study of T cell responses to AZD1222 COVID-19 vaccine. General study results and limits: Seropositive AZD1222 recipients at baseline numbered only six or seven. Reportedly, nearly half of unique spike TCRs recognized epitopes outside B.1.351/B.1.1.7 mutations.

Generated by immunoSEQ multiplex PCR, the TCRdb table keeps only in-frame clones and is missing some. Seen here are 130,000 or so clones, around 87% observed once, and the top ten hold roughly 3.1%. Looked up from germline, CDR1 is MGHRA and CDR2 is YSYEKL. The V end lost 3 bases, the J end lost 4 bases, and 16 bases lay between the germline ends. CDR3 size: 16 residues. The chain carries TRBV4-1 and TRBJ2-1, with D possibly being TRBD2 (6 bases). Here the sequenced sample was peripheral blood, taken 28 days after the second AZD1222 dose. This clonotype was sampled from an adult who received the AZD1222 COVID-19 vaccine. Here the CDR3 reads CASSQDRGGAYNEQFF. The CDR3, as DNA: TGCGCCAGCAGCCAGGATCGTGGCGGGGCATACAATGAGCAGTTCTTC.